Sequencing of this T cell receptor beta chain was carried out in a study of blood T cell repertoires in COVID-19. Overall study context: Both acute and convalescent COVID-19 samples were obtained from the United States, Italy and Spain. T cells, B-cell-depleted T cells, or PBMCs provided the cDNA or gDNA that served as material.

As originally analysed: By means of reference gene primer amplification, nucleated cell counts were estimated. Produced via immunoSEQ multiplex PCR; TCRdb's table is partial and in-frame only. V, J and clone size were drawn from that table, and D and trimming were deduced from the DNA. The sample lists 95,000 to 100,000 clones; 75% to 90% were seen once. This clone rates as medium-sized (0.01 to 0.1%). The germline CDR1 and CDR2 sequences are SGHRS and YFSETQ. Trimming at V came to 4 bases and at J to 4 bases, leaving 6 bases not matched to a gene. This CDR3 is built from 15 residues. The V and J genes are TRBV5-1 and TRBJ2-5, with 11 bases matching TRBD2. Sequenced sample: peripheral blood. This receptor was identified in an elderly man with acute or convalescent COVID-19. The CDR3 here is CASSPRLAGGETQYF. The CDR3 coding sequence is TGCGCCAGCAGCCCCCGGCTAGCGGGGGGAGAGACCCAGTACTTC.